Shown below are 13 T cell receptor beta chains from a single sample sequenced in a study of T cell repertoires in cytomegalovirus infection. TCRdb fed the reads into MiXCR, producing one record per CDR3 protein. The sample has about 920,000 distinct CDR3 sequences; around 31% are singletons. Their recognized antigens are unknown. Sequenced material: cultured CD8+ T cells from PBMCs, taken from culture after CMV antigen stimulation. Source of these receptors: a human donor in good health (CMV status not recorded). Some clones in this sample may be carry-over from other donors' samples.

This clonotype was observed a few times. The chain joins TRBV11-2 to TRBJ2-4; 8 bases match TRBD1. The ends lost 5 bases at V and 1 base at J; junction bases unmatched: 7. Per germline, CDR1 SGHAT and CDR2 FQNNGV. The CDR3 loop spans 16 amino acids. CDR3 region: CASSATGGSAKNIQYF. The CDR3 nucleotides are TGTGCCAGCAGCGCTACAGGGGGGTCGGCCAAAAACATTCAGTACTTC.

V is TRBV4-1 and J is TRBJ1-5, with 7 bases that match TRBD1. The length of the CDR3 is 15 residues. In germline, CDR1 is MGHRA, CDR2 YSYEKL. V dropped 3 bases and J dropped 3; count of bases not matched to a gene: 5. CDR3 residues: CASSQRQGPNQPQHF. The CDR3 DNA reads as TGCGCCAGCAGCCAGCGACAGGGCCCCAATCAGCCCCAGCATTTT.

The chain recombines TRBV12-3 or TRBV12-4 with TRBJ1-2, with D perhaps TRBD1 (5 bases). The CDR3 covers 17 residues. Trimming cost V 4 bases and J 1 base, with 19 bases left between them. The CDR3 DNA reads as TGTGCCAGCAGTTCACCCTCGAGGGACGAGGGTAACTATGGCTACACCTTC. Translation: CASSSPSRDEGNYGYTF.

This clonotype turned up a few times. The chain recombines TRBV6-5 with TRBJ2-7, with 8 bases that match TRBD1. V dropped 6 bases and J dropped 5; count of bases not matched to a gene: 9. Germline lookup yields CDR1 MNHEY and CDR2 SVGAGI. CDR3 length equals 14 residues. The CDR3 coding sequence is TGTGCCAGCAGCCCACTGGACAGGGCCCACGAGCAGTACGTC. This translates into CASSPLDRAHEQYV.

The chain is built from TRBV27 and TRBJ1-1; possibly TRBD1 for D (5 bases). V lost 3 bases to trimming and J lost 1 base, with 18 bases between them. CDR1 is MNHEY and CDR2 is SMNVEV in the germline V gene (reference sequence). The length of the CDR3 is 17 residues. As DNA, the CDR3 is TGTGCCAGCAGTTTCTTGGGCCCCTGGGGGGGGAACACTGAAGCTTTCTTT. This encodes CASSFLGPWGGNTEAFF.

The V and J genes are TRBV9 and TRBJ2-1, with 10 bases matching TRBD2. CDR3 length: 18 residues. Per germline, CDR1 SGDLS and CDR2 YYNGEE. The J segment lost 0 bases and the V segment lost 2 bases, leaving 8 bases of the junction unmatched. CDR3 sequence (DNA): TGTGCCAGCAGCGTGGTTAGCGGGGGGCCGGGCTCCTACAATGAGCAGTTCTTC. It codes for CASSVVSGGPGSYNEQFF.

As to this clonotype: Likely a read error: the CDR3 ends without its conserved phenylalanine or tryptophan. The chain uses TRBV7-7 and TRBJ2-2; D might be TRBD1 or TRBD2, each matching 6 bases. The CDR3 is 16 amino acids. The V gene's germline CDR1 is SSHAT and CDR2 FNYEAQ (reference sequence). DNA of the CDR3: TGTGCTAGCAGCTCGGGGGCCGGGGGATGGACCGGGGAGCTGTTTCTT. It is translated as CASSSGAGGWTGELFL.

On this clonotype: Mismatch with germline at one junction end may stem from a read error. The CDR3 is CACSDSMGGPDTQYF. The CDR3 nucleotides are TGTGCCTGCAGTGACTCGATGGGGGGGCCAGATACGCAGTATTTT. This sequence joins TRBV6-4 and TRBJ2-3; a possible D gene is TRBD2 (7 bases). CDR1 and CDR2 from the germline V gene are MRHNA and SNTAGT. This CDR3 region has 15 residues.

The V call is TRBV6-1, the J call TRBJ2-7, with TRBD2 identical over 15 bases. V lost 5 bases and J lost 6; bases outside the gene matches: 5. The CDR3 has 15 residues. The germline CDR1 and CDR2 sequences are MNHNS and SASEGT. The DNA for the CDR3 is TGTGCCAGCAGTCCGGGACTAGCGGGGGGTAGCGAGCAGTACTTC. Protein sequence: CASSPGLAGGSEQYF.

The V call is TRBV6-2 or TRBV6-3, the J call TRBJ2-5; D is possibly TRBD2 (6 bases). The ends were cut back, 5 bases at V and 4 bases at J, with 14 bases in the middle. Germline CDR1 MNHEY, CDR2 SVGEGT. This CDR3 comprises 14 residues. The CDR3 sequence: CASSTPRERETQYF. The CDR3 DNA reads as TGTGCCAGCAGTACCCCCCGGGAGAGAGAGACCCAGTACTTC.

The rearrangement joins TRBV7-3 to TRBJ1-1; D call uncertain. Germline V gene sequence: CDR1 SGHTA, CDR2 FQGTGA. V was shortened by 3 bases and J by 1 base, with 15 bases between the two germline ends. The CDR3 consists of 16 residues. The CDR3 protein is CASSFTRVVGNTEAFF. The CDR3 bases are TGTGCCAGCAGCTTCACTAGGGTGGTAGGGAACACTGAAGCTTTCTTT.

This clonotype has at least ten counts. The gene calls are TRBV7-2 and TRBJ1-4; D uncertain. Germline CDR1 is SGHTA and CDR2 is FQGNSA. V lost 1 base and J 7 bases, leaving 19 bases between the germline ends. There are 17 residues in the CDR3. CDR3 sequence (DNA): TGTGCCAGCAGCTTAGTATACGGCGGGGTGGGGTCTGAAAAACTGTTTTTT. Protein: CASSLVYGGVGSEKLFF.

The chain recombines TRBV15 with TRBJ2-5, with D maybe TRBD1 (6 bases). Trimming left V 1 base short and J 3 bases short, with 12 bases between. From germline, CDR1 is LNHNV and CDR2 YYDKDF (reference sequence). The CDR3 runs to 15 residues. CDR3 sequence (DNA): TGTGCCACCAGCAGAGCGGCAGGGGTAAAAGAGACCCAGTACTTC. This gives the protein CATSRAAGVKETQYF. Full variable domain (remainder filled in from reference TRBV15 and TRBJ2-5): DAMVIQNPRYQVTQFGKPVTLSCSQTLNHNVMYWYQQKSSQAPKLLFHYYDKDFNNEADTPDNFQSRRPNTSFCFLDIRSPGLGDTAMYLCATSRAAGVKETQYFGPGTRLLVL.